The 12 T cell receptor beta chains below come from one sample, sequenced in a study of blood T cell repertoires in COVID-19. Data came from immunoSEQ multiplex PCR; TCRdb stores just in-frame clones and leaves some out. Here the sample spans about 370,000 clones, roughly 90% being singletons. Source material: PBMCs or T cells enriched from blood (not recorded which). The receptors were sampled from a woman younger than 45 who had recovered from COVID-19.

The V and J genes are TRBV19 and TRBJ2-3; maybe TRBD2 (5 bases). V was pared by 6 bases and J by 5 bases, with 12 bases between. The CDR3 runs to 13 residues. The germline CDR1 and CDR2 sequences are LNHDA and SQIVND (reference sequence). The CDR3 loop is CASSSASQDTQYF. For the CDR3, the DNA is TGTGCCAGTAGCTCGGCTAGCCAAGATACGCAGTATTTT.

The V and J genes are TRBV30 and TRBJ1-2; D not certain. The V and J ends lost 1 base and 4 bases respectively, with 16 bases between them. Germline assignment: CDR1 GTSNPN and CDR2 SVGIG (reference sequence). This CDR3 has 15 residues. The CDR3 nucleotides are TGTGCCTGGAGTGCGTTGGACGGGGTTGGCTATGGCTACACCTTC. Encoded protein: CAWSALDGVGYGYTF.

The chain uses TRBV11-2 and TRBJ1-4; 8 bases align to TRBD1. Losses at the gene ends were 3 bases for V and 4 bases for J; bases not matched to a gene: 4. Germline V gene lookup returns CDR1 SGHAT and CDR2 FQNNGV. This CDR3 spans 15 amino acids. CDR3 loop: CASSFGTGNNEKLFF. CDR3 DNA sequence: TGTGCCAGCAGCTTTGGGACAGGAAATAATGAAAAACTGTTTTTT.

The genes are TRBV28 and TRBJ2-7; 10 bases line up with TRBD2. The CDR3 consists of 15 residues. Germline assignment: CDR1 MDHEN and CDR2 SYDVKM. Trimming removed 2 bases from V and 3 bases from J; junction bases left unmatched: 4. Here the CDR3 DNA reads TGTGCCAGCAGTTTAACTAGCGGGGTACTCTACGAGCAGTACTTC. This sequence encodes CASSLTSGVLYEQYF.

This clone was observed a handful of times. This chain uses TRBV4-2 with TRBJ2-2; tentatively, D is TRBD2 (5 bases). V was clipped by 1 base and J by 2 bases, with 14 bases between them. The germline CDR1 and CDR2 sequences are LGHNA and YNFKEQ. This CDR3 contains 17 residues. The CDR3 sequence is CASSQGFSGVNTGELFF. The CDR3 region has the DNA TGTGCCAGCAGCCAAGGGTTTTCCGGGGTAAACACCGGGGAGCTGTTTTTT.

The chain combines TRBV11-3 with TRBJ2-1; a possible D gene is TRBD1 (5 bases). CDR3 size: 13 residues. Per the germline V gene, CDR1 is SGHNT and CDR2 is YENEEA. Trimming took off 4 bases at V and 4 bases at J, with 8 bases between the two ends. The CDR3 region is CASSSDRYNEQFF. CDR3 nucleotide sequence: TGTGCCAGCAGCTCAGACAGATACAATGAGCAGTTCTTC.

The CDR3 DNA sequence: TGTGCCAGCAGTTTGCCAGGGGTCAACTACGAGCAGTACTTC. Translating gives CASSLPGVNYEQYF. The chain couples TRBV28 to TRBJ2-7; possibly TRBD1 for D (6 bases). Trimming removed 3 bases at V and 3 bases at J, with 12 bases between. The CDR3 covers 14 residues. Germline-derived CDR1 and CDR2 are MDHEN and SYDVKM.

The chain has TRBV13 and TRBJ1-4, with 10 nucleotides matching TRBD1. The CDR3 sequence is 15 residues long. CDR1 is PRHDT, CDR2 FYEKMQ, per germline (reference sequence). V dropped 5 bases and J dropped 7; count of bases not matched to a gene: 7. CDR3 region: CASSLRTGGSEKLFF. The DNA for the CDR3 is TGTGCCAGCAGCCTTAGGACAGGGGGGAGTGAAAAACTGTTTTTT.

This clone has a single count. This rearrangement joins TRBV28 to TRBJ2-2, with D maybe TRBD1 (5 bases). Trimming pared 3 bases from V and 0 bases from J, leaving 17 bases between. Germline assignment: CDR1 MDHEN and CDR2 SYDVKM. The CDR3 has 18 residues. The CDR3 loop reads CASSFTTDPGPNTGELFF. The CDR3, as DNA: TGTGCCAGCAGTTTCACGACAGATCCAGGACCGAACACCGGGGAGCTGTTTTTT.

This clone was recorded once. The gene calls are TRBV9 and TRBJ1-4, with D possibly being TRBD1 (5 bases). The CDR3 runs 15 residues. The germline V gene has CDR1 SGDLS and CDR2 YYNGEE. V lost 2 bases and J lost 0, with 8 bases in between. CDR3 sequence reads: CASSVDSTTNEKLFF. The DNA of the CDR3 is TGTGCCAGCAGCGTCGACAGTACAACTAATGAAAAACTGTTTTTT.

The chain uses TRBV19 and TRBJ1-3; D is unclear. This CDR3 is 13 amino acids long. V lost 7 bases and J lost 4, with 11 bases in between. From germline, CDR1 is LNHDA and CDR2 SQIVND (reference sequence). CDR3 DNA: TGTGCCAGTAAGGAGATTCCAGGAAACACCATATATTTT. Residues: CASKEIPGNTIYF.

The CDR3 sequence is CASSHSSGRAVNEQFF. DNA of the CDR3: TGTGCCAGCAGCCATTCTAGCGGGAGGGCCGTGAATGAGCAGTTCTTC. This rearrangement joins TRBV11-2 to TRBJ2-1, with TRBD2 matching 12 bases. This CDR3 contains 16 residues. Germline V gene data show CDR1 as SGHAT and CDR2 as FQNNGV. The ends lost 5 bases at V and 7 bases at J; junction bases unmatched: 9. The full variable domain, completed using reference TRBV11-2 and TRBJ2-1, is EAGVAQSPRYKIIEKRQSVAFWCNPISGHATLYWYQQILGQGPKLLIQFQNNGVVDDSQLPKDRFSAERLKGVDSTLKIQPAKLEDSAVYLCASSHSSGRAVNEQFFGPGTRLTVL.